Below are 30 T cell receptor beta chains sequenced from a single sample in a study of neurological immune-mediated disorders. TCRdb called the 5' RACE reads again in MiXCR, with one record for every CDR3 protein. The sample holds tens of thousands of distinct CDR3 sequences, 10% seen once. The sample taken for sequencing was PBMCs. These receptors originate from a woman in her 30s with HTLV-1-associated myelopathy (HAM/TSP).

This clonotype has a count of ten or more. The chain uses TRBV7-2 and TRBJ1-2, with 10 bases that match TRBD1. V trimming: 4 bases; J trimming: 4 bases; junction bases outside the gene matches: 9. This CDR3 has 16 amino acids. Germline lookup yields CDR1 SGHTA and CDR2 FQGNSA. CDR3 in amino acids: CASSSGWDRGTYGYTF. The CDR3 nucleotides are TGTGCCAGCAGCTCCGGCTGGGACAGGGGTACCTATGGCTACACCTTC.

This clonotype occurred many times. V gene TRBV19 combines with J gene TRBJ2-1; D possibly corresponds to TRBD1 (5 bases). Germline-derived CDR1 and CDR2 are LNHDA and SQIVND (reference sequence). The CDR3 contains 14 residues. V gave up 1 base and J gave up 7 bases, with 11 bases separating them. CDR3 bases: TGTGCCAGTAGTATAGGAAGGACACGTAATGAGCAGTTCTTC. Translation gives CASSIGRTRNEQFF.

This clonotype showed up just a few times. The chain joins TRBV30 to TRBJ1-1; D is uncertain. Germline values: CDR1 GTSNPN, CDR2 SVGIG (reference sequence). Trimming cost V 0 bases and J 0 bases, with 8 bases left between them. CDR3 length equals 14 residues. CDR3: CAWSVGGLNTEAFF. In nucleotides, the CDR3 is TGTGCCTGGAGTGTAGGAGGTTTGAACACTGAAGCTTTCTTT. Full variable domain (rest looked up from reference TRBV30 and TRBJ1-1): SQTIHQWPATLVQPVGSPLSLECTVEGTSNPNLYWYRQAAGRGLQLLFYSVGIGQISSEVPQNLSASRPQDRQFILSSKKLLLSDSGFYLCAWSVGGLNTEAFFGQGTRLTVV.

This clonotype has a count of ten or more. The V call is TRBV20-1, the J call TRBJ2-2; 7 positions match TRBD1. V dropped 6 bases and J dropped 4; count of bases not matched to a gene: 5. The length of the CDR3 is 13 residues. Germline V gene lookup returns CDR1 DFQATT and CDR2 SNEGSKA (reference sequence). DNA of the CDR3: TGCAGTGCAAAGACAGGGAGCACCGGGGAGCTGTTTTTT. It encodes CSAKTGSTGELFF.

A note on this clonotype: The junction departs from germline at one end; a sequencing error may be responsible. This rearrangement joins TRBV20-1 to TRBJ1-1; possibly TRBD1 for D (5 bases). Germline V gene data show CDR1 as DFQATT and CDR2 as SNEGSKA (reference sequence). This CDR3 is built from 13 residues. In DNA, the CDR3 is TGCAGTACCCGCAGTCATGGGGGGACTGAATCTTTCTTT. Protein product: CSTRSHGGTESFF.

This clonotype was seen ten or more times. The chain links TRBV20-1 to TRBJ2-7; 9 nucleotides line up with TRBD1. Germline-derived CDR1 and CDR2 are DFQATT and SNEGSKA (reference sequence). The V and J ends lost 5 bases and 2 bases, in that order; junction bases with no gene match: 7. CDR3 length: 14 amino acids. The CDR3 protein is CSAQSGQGAYEQYF. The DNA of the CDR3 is TGCAGTGCTCAGTCGGGACAGGGAGCCTACGAGCAGTACTTC.

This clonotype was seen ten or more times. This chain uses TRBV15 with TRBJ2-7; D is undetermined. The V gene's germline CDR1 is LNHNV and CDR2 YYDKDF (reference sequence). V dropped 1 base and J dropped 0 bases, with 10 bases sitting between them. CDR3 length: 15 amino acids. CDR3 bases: TGTGCCACCAGCAGAGTCCCGGGTTTCTCCTACGAGCAGTACTTC. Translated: CATSRVPGFSYEQYF.

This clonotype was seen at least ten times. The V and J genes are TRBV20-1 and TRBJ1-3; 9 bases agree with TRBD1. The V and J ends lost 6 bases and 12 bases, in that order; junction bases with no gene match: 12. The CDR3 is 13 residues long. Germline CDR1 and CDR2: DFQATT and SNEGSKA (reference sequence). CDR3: CSAKVPGQGGIYF. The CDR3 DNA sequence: TGCAGTGCCAAAGTCCCGGGACAGGGCGGCATATATTTT.

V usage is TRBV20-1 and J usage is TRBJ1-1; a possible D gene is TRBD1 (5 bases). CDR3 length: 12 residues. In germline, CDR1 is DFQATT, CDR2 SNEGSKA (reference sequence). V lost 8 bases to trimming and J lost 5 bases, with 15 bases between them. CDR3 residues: CSYDKGQTEAFF. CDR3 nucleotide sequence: TGCAGTTATGATAAGGGGCAAACTGAAGCTTTCTTT.

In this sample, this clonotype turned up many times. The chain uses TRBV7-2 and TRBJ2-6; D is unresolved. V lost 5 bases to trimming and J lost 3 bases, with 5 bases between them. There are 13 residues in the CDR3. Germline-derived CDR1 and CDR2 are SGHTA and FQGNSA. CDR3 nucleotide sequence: TGTGCCAGCAGCCTTGATGGGGCCAACGTCCTGACTTTC. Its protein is CASSLDGANVLTF.

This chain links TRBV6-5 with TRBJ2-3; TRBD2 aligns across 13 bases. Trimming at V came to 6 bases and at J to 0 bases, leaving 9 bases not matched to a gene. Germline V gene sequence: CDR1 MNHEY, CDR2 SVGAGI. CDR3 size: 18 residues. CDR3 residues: CASRSTSGGVRSTDTQYF. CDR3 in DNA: TGTGCCAGCAGATCTACTAGCGGGGGGGTCCGGAGCACAGATACGCAGTATTTT.

The CDR3 spells CASSQDVGEQPNTGELFF. The CDR3 DNA is TGTGCCAGCAGCCAAGACGTCGGGGAGCAGCCGAACACCGGGGAGCTGTTTTTT. This chain links TRBV4-2 with TRBJ2-2, with a possible D match to TRBD2 (5 bases). Trimming left V 0 bases short and J 0 bases short, with 14 bases between. This CDR3 is 18 amino acids long. Germline assignment: CDR1 LGHNA and CDR2 YNFKEQ.

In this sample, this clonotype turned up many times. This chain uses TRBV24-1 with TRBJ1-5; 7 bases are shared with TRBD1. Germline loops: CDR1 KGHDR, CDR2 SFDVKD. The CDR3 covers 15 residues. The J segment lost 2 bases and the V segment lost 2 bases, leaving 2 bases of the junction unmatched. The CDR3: CATSDSTGGNQPQHF. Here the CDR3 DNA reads TGTGCCACCAGTGATTCTACAGGGGGCAATCAGCCCCAGCATTTT.

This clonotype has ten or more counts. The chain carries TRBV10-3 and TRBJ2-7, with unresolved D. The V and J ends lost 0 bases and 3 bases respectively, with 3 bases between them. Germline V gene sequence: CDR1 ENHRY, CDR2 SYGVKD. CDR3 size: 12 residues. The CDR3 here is CAISESSYEQYF. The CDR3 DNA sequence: TGTGCCATCAGTGAGTCGAGCTACGAGCAGTACTTC.

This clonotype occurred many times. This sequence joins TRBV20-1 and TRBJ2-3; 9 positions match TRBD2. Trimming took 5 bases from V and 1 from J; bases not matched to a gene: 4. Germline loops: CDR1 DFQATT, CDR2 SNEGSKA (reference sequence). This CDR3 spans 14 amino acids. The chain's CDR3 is CSAVSGGRTDTQYF. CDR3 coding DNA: TGCAGTGCTGTCAGCGGGGGGCGCACAGATACGCAGTATTTT.

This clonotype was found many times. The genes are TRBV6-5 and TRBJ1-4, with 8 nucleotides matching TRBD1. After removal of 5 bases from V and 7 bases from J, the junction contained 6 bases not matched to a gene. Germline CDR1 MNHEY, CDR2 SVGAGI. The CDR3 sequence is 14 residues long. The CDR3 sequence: CASSNRGVSEKLFF. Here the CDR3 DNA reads TGTGCCAGCAGTAACAGGGGGGTCAGTGAAAAACTGTTTTTT.

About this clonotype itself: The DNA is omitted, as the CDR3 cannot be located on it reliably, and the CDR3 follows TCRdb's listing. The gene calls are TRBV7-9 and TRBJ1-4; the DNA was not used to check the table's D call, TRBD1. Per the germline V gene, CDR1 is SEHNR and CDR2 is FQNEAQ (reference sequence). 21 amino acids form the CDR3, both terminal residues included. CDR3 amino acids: CASSFYICSAAQGAREEKLFF.

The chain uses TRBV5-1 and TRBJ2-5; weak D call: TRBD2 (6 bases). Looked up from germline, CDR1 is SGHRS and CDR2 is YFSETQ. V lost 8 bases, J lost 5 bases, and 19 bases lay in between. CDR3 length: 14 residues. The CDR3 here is CASSPGGNSETQYF. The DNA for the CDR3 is TGCGCCAGTAGCCCCGGCGGGAATAGCGAGACCCAGTACTTC.

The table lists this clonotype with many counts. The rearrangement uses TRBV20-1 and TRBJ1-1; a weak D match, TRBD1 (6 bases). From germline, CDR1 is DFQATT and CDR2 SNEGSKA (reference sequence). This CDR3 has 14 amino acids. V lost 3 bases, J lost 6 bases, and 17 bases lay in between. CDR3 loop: CSASNGGGGAEAFF. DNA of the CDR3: TGCAGTGCTAGTAATGGAGGGGGGGGGGCTGAAGCTTTCTTT.

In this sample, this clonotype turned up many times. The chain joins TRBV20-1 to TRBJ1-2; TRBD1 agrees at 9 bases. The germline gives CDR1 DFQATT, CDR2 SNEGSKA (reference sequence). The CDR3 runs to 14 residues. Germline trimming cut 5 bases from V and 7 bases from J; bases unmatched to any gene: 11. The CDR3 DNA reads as TGCAGTGCTGCGCCTCTCCGGGACAGGGCTGGCTACACCTTC. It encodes CSAAPLRDRAGYTF.

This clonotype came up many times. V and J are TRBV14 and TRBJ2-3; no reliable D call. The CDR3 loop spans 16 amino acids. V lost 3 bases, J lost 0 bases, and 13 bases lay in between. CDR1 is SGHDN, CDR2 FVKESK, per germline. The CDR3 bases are TGTGCCAGCAGCCACCAGACACCAGGTAGCACAGATACGCAGTATTTT. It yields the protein CASSHQTPGSTDTQYF.

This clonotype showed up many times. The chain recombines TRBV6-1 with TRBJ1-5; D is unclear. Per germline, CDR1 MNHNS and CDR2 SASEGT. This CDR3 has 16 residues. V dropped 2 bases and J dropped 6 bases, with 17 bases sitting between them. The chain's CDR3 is CASSERGPLRFQPQHF. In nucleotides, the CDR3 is TGTGCCAGCAGTGAACGGGGTCCCCTCAGATTTCAGCCCCAGCATTTT.

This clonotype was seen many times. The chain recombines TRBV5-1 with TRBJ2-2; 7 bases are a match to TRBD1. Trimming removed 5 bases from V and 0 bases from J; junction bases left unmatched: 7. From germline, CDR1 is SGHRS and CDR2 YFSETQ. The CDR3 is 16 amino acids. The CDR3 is CASRPRGPTNTGELFF. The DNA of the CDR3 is TGCGCCAGCAGACCAAGGGGGCCCACGAACACCGGGGAGCTGTTTTTT.

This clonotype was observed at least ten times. Here the CDR3 reads CASRSGQGSPFRFGYTF. CDR3 nucleotide sequence: TGTGCCAGCAGATCCGGACAGGGGAGCCCCTTTCGCTTTGGCTACACCTTC. The chain recombines TRBV6-5 with TRBJ1-2; 9 nucleotides agree with TRBD1. This CDR3 region has 17 residues. Per germline, CDR1 MNHEY and CDR2 SVGAGI. V lost 6 bases, J lost 7 bases, and 18 bases stayed unmatched.

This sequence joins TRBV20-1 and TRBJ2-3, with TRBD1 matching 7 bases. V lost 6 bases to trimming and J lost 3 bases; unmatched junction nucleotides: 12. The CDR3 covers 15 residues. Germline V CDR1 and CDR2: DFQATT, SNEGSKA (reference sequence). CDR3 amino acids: CSATTGDVLTDTQYF. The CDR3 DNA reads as TGCAGTGCAACCACAGGGGACGTCCTTACAGATACGCAGTATTTT.

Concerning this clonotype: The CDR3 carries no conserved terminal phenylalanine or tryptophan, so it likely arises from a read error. CDR3 residues: CASSPHLTGGGYGYTV. CDR3 DNA: TGTGCCAGCAGCCCACACTTGACAGGGGGAGGGTATGGCTACACCGTC. The chain joins TRBV7-9 to TRBJ1-2; 9 bases align to TRBD1. J lost 5 bases, V lost 5 bases, and 12 bases had no gene match. CDR3 length: 16 amino acids. Germline V gives CDR1 SEHNR, CDR2 FQNEAQ (reference sequence).

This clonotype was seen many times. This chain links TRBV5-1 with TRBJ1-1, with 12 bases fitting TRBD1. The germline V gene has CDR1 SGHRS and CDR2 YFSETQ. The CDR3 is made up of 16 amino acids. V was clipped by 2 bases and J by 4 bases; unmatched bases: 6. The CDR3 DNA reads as TGCGCCAGCAGCTTAGGGGACAGGGGGCCTTTCACTGAAGCTTTCTTT. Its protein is CASSLGDRGPFTEAFF.

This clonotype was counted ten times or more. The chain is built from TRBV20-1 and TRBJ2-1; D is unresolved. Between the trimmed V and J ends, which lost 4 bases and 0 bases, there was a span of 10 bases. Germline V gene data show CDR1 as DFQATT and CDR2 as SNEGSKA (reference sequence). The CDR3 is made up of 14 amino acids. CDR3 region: CSAIAESSYNEQFF. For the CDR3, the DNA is TGCAGTGCTATAGCCGAGAGCTCCTACAATGAGCAGTTCTTC.

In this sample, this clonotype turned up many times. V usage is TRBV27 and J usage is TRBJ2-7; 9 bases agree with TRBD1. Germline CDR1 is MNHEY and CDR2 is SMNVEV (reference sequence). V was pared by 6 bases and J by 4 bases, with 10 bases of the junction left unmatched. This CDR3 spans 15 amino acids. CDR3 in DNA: TGTGCCAGCAGCTCCCCACAGGGGGCGAATTACGAGCAGTACTTC. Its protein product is CASSSPQGANYEQYF.

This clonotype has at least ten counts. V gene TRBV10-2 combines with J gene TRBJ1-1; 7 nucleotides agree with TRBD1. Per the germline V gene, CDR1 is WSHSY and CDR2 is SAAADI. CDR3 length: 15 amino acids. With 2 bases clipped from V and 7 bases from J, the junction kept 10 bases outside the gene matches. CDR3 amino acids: CASSELARGGDEAFF. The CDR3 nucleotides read TGCGCCAGCAGTGAGCTGGCCAGGGGGGGTGATGAAGCTTTCTTT.